This paragraph reports one T cell receptor beta chain. As yet, its antigen is unknown. The data derive from a study of beta chain features in type 1 diabetes. Study-level findings and limits: VDJ junctions sequenced from type 1 diabetes patients showed fewer insertions and more deletions. Cells that show high TCR expression could be over-represented by cDNA sequencing.

Losses at the gene ends were 2 bases for V and 4 bases for J; bases not matched to a gene: 6. This CDR3 contains 15 residues. The germline gives CDR1 SGHNT, CDR2 YYREEE (reference sequence). Staining for CD45RO/CCR7/CD25/CD127/CD95/CD27 allowed sorting of CD4+ naive, central memory, regulatory and stem cell-like memory cells. The study reverse transcribed the entire isolated RNA, so it sequenced expressed TCRB transcripts. The average output of naive, central memory and regulatory T cell samples was millions of reads. Assay: immunoSEQ multiplex PCR; the TCRdb copy retains only in-frame clones and omits some. The sample records some 140,000 clones, about 10% being singletons.

This clonotype was sampled from a man between 18 and 29 years old in good health. The source material was central memory CD4+ T cells from blood. This chain links TRBV5-4 with TRBJ1-1, with 9 bases lining up with TRBD1. CDR3 in DNA: TGTGCCAGCAGCTTACAGGGGGCTAGCGGCACTGAAGCTTTCTTT. Protein sequence: CASSLQGASGTEAFF.